Listed below are T cell receptor beta chains from one sample, sequenced in a study of T cell responses to AZD1222 COVID-19 vaccine. Repertoires were generated with immunoSEQ multiplex PCR, while TCRdb's copy carries only in-frame clones and drops some. The sample includes roughly 140,000 clones, under 95% seen only once; the top ten take 5%. The source material was peripheral blood, sampled on day 0 of AZD1222 vaccination. The source of these receptors is an adult in good health. CDR3s include the opening cysteine and the closing phenylalanine or tryptophan. A D gene is named only where the DNA matches it firmly. Rows give clone size only sometimes, using once, few, many, or a class for an expanded clone.

>TRBV5-1|once|TRBJ1-5|NA
TGCGCCAGCAGCCAAGGGACGGAAAGCAATCAGCCCCAGCATTTT
CASSQGTESNQPQHF
>TRBV28|NA|TRBJ1-2|NA
TGTGCCCGCGAAGGGGAAAACTATGGCTACACCTTC
CAREGENYGYTF
>TRBV5-4|NA|TRBJ1-1|TRBD1
TGTGCCAGCAGCCCTAGGATTGGGACAGGGGACACTGAAGCTTTCTTT
CASSPRIGTGDTEAFF
>TRBV5-1|NA|TRBJ2-3|NA
TGCGCCAGCAGCTTGGCTCCAGGGAGCACAGATACGCAGTATTTT
CASSLAPGSTDTQYF
>TRBV10-3|NA|TRBJ1-1|TRBD1
TGTGCCATCAGTGCAGGGACAGATAATGAAGCTTTCTTT
CAISAGTDNEAFF
>TRBV4-1|NA|TRBJ2-6|NA
TGCGCCAGCAGCCATTATGGGGGTTCGGCCAACGTCCTGACTTTC
CASSHYGGSANVLTF
>TRBV6-5|NA|TRBJ1-2|NA
TGTGCCAGCAGTCGGGACGGACTCCTTTATGGCTACACCTTC
CASSRDGLLYGYTF
>TRBV3-1/TRBV3-2|NA|TRBJ2-4|NA
TGTGCCAGCAGCTTAAATAAAGGGCCTTCCGCAGGGGTAGCCAAAAACATTCAGTACTTC
CASSLNKGPSAGVAKNIQYF
>TRBV24-1|NA|TRBJ1-5|NA
TGTGCCACCAGTGAGCCAGGGGCGGGTCAGCCCCAGCATTTT
CATSEPGAGQPQHF
>TRBV24-1|NA|TRBJ1-2|NA
TGTGCCACCACTAAAGAGGAACAGACACATTTTTATGGCTACACCTTC
CATTKEEQTHFYGYTF
>TRBV28|NA|TRBJ1-2|NA
TGTGCCAGCAGTTCACAGGATCGCGGCTACACCTTC
CASSSQDRGYTF
>TRBV7-2|NA|TRBJ2-1|TRBD2
TGTGCCAGCAGCCCCTCGGCCCAAGCGGGAGGGTACAATGAGCAGTTCTTC
CASSPSAQAGGYNEQFF
>TRBV9|NA|TRBJ1-3|NA
TGTGCCAGCAGCGCGCCTCAGGGAAACACCATATATTTT
CASSAPQGNTIYF
>TRBV15|NA|TRBJ2-2|NA
TGTGCCACCAGCACTCGGCAGGCCAACACCGGGGAGCTGTTTTTT
CATSTRQANTGELFF
>TRBV12-3/TRBV12-4|NA|TRBJ2-5|NA
TGTGCCAGCACTGGGGGTGAAGAGACCCAGTACTTC
CASTGGEETQYF
>TRBV4-2|once|TRBJ2-7|NA
TGTGCCAGCACCCCCGAAGAAGGGGAGTTCTACGAGCAGTACTTC
CASTPEEGEFYEQYF
>TRBV14|NA|TRBJ2-7|NA
TGTGCCAGCAGCAGTGTCGGGGGTCAGTACTTC
CASSSVGGQYF
>TRBV6-5|NA|TRBJ1-2|NA
TGTGCCAGCAGTCCCGACGAGAACTATGGCTACACCTTC
CASSPDENYGYTF
>TRBV19|NA|TRBJ2-7|TRBD2
TGTGCCAGTAGTACCGGACTAGGTAGCTACGAGCAGTACTTC
CASSTGLGSYEQYF
>TRBV27|NA|TRBJ2-7|NA
TGTGCCAGCAGCCTAGGCGGCGGGACTTTCTCCTACGAGCAGTACTTC
CASSLGGGTFSYEQYF
>TRBV2|NA|TRBJ1-4|TRBD1
TGTGCCAGTTCCATGGACAGGGGCGATGAAAAACTGTTTTTT
CASSMDRGDEKLFF
>TRBV29-1|NA|TRBJ2-7|NA
TGCAGCGTGGCCGGGACCGCGGCCTACGAGCAGTACTTC
CSVAGTAAYEQYF
>TRBV7-8|NA|TRBJ1-4|NA
TGTGCCAGCAGCCCTTACGCGACGGACCAAAATGAAAAACTGTTTTTT
CASSPYATDQNEKLFF
>TRBV18|NA|TRBJ2-3|TRBD2
TGTGCCAGCTCATCGAGGACTAGCGGGAGCACAGATACGCAGTATTTT
CASSSRTSGSTDTQYF
>TRBV4-1|NA|TRBJ1-5|NA
TGCGCCAGCAGCCAGCGGGACGGATACAATCAGCCCCAGCATTTT
CASSQRDGYNQPQHF
>TRBV7-3|NA|TRBJ2-2|NA
TGTGCCTCCGGCGGGCAAAACACCGGGGAGCTGTTTTTT
CASGGQNTGELFF
>TRBV7-2|NA|TRBJ2-1|NA
TGTGCCAGCAGCCCAGTTAGCGGCTATATTTACAATGAGCAGTTCTTC
CASSPVSGYIYNEQFF
>TRBV6-1|NA|TRBJ1-2|NA
TGTGCCAGCAGTGAAGGAATGGACGTACCCACTAACTATGGCTACACCTTC
CASSEGMDVPTNYGYTF
>TRBV5-1|once|TRBJ1-4|NA
TGCGCCAGCAGCTTGGGAGGAACTAATGAAAAACTGTTTTTT
CASSLGGTNEKLFF
>TRBV13|NA|TRBJ2-7|NA
TGTGCCAGCAGCAACGGGCCTCTCAGGGCATACGAGCAGTACTTC
CASSNGPLRAYEQYF
>TRBV28|NA|TRBJ2-7|NA
TGTGCCAGCAGTTTAGCGATCGTGGGCTCTTCTGGCCGAGCACCCTACGAGCAGTACTTC
CASSLAIVGSSGRAPYEQYF
>TRBV7-3|NA|TRBJ2-6|NA
TGTGCCAGCAGCTTATCCGGGGACGGGGCCAACGTCCTGACTTTC
CASSLSGDGANVLTF
>TRBV5-6|NA|TRBJ2-3|NA
TGTGCCAGCAGCTTGGGCCTCAGCGCTACAGATACGCAGTATTTT
CASSLGLSATDTQYF
>TRBV28|NA|TRBJ1-2|NA
TGTGCCAGCAGTTTAGATTCAGGGATTAACTATGGCTACACCTTC
CASSLDSGINYGYTF
>TRBV14|NA|TRBJ1-6|NA
TGTGCCAGCAGCCAAGGGGAGTTAACCAATTCACCCCTCCACTTT
CASSQGELTNSPLHF
>TRBV19|NA|TRBJ2-6|NA
TGTGCCAGTAGTATAAGACACTCTGGGGCCAACGTCCTGACTTTC
CASSIRHSGANVLTF
>TRBV11-2|NA|TRBJ1-2|NA
TGTGCCAGCAGCTTAGGGCAGAGTGCTAACTATGGCTACACCTTC
CASSLGQSANYGYTF
>TRBV5-1|once|TRBJ2-1|NA
TGCGCCAGCAGCGCATCCACAGTGAGATCCTACAATGAGCAGTTCTTC
CASSASTVRSYNEQFF
>TRBV5-6|NA|TRBJ2-1|NA
TGTGCCAGCAGCTCTCTCTACAATGAGCAGTTCTTC
CASSSLYNEQFF
>TRBV5-1|once|TRBJ2-2|TRBD2
TGCGCCAGCACCCCCGGGACTATGAACACCGGGGAGCTGTTTTTT
CASTPGTMNTGELFF
>TRBV27|NA|TRBJ2-5|TRBD2
TGTGCCAGCGGACTAGCGGATCAAGAGACCCAGTACTTC
CASGLADQETQYF
>TRBV4-3|once|TRBJ1-2|NA
TGCGCCAGCAGCCAAGATGACCCCAGGGTGAAAGGCTACACCTTC
CASSQDDPRVKGYTF
>TRBV7-2|NA|TRBJ2-7|NA
TGTGCCAGCAGCTTGGTCGCAGGGGGGAGCGGGAGACTCAACGAGCAGTACTTC
CASSLVAGGSGRLNEQYF
>TRBV27|NA|TRBJ1-5|NA
TGTGCCAGCAGTGGGACGGTACATCAGCCCCAGCATTTT
CASSGTVHQPQHF
>TRBV6-1|NA|TRBJ2-7|TRBD2
TGTGCCAGCAGTGAAGCCGGACTAGCGAGGTACGAGCAGTACTTC
CASSEAGLARYEQYF
>TRBV6-6|once|TRBJ2-7|NA
TGTGCCAGCAGTAACGGGGTGGGCTACGAGCAGTACTTC
CASSNGVGYEQYF
>TRBV19|once|TRBJ1-5|NA
TGTGCCAGTACCCTCCAAGCTGTTAGCAATCAGCCCCAGCATTTT
CASTLQAVSNQPQHF
>TRBV2|NA|TRBJ1-1|NA
TGTGCCAGCGGCGCGGGGGGTTTCACTGAAGCTTTCTTT
CASGAGGFTEAFF
>TRBV7-3|NA|TRBJ1-2|TRBD1
TGTGCCAGCAGCTTAGGGCTTCCCACAGGGGTCTATGGCTACACCTTC
CASSLGLPTGVYGYTF